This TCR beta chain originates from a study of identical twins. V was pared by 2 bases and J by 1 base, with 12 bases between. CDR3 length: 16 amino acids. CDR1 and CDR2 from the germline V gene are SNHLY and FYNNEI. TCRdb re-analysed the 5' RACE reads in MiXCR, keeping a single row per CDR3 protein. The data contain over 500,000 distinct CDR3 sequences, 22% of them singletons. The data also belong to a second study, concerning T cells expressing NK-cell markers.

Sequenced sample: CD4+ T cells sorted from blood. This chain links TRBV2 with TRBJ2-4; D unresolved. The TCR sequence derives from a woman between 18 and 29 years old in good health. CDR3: CASSELGLKAKNIQYF. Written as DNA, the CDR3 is TGTGCCAGCAGTGAATTGGGCCTCAAGGCCAAAAACATTCAGTACTTC.